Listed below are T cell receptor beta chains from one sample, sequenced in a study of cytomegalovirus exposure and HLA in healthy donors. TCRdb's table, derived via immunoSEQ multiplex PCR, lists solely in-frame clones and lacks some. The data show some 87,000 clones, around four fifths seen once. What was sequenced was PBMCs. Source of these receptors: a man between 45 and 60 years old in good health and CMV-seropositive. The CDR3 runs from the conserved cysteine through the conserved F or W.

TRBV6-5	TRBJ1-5	CASSASGGNQPQHF
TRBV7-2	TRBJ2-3	CASSLQGADTQYF
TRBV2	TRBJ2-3	CASSDKTRTDTQYF
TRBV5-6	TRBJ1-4	CASSFGNRDSNEKLFF
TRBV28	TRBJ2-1	CASSVGGSGGSSSYNEQFF
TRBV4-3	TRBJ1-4	CASSQGTGREKLFF
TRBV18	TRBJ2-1	CASSPQGLANEQFF
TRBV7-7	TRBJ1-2	CASSPMPTGILDGYTF
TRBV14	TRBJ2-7	CASSQDGAIGSYEQYF
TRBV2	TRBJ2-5	CASSAGGEETQYF
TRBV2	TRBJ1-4	CASSEVVTGGREKLFF
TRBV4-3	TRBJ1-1	CASSQVSNTEAFF
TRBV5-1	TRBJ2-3	CASSLGETSSYSTDTQYF
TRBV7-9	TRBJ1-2	CASSFTGLDGYTF
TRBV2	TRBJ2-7	CARNREPPSYEQYF
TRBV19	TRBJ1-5	CASSRQASNQPQHF
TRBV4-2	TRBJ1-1	CASSPHGTGGGLAEAFF
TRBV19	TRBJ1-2	CASSFSLREGHDYGYTF
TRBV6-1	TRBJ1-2	CATVVSFTGHGYTF
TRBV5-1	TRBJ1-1	CATREGRMNTEAFF
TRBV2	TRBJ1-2	CASTPGGGYTF
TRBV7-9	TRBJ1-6	CASSPGTGASVYSPLHF
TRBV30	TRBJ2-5	CAWSSGGDGGWTQYF
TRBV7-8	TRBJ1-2	CASSSRTANYGYTF
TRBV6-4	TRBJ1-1	CASPERGRSEAFF
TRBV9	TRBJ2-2	CASSAGGRDLGGELFF
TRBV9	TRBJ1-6	CASSVGQGNSPLHF